This is a list of T cell receptor beta chains from one sample in a study of Ad26.COV2.S vaccination and SARS-CoV-2 variants. Libraries were prepared by immunoSEQ multiplex PCR; TCRdb keeps only in-frame clonotypes and omits some of them. The table lists approximately 420,000 clones, about 85% of them singletons, with 3.5% in the top ten. Sample: peripheral blood, taken in a trial of Ad26.COV2.S vaccine versus placebo. The receptor set was obtained from a person aged 18-60 years who received the Ad26.COV2.S COVID-19 vaccine or a placebo. Each CDR3 is given with its conserved first and last residue. The D gene is left open where the match is weak. Clone size is given for some rows only: seen once, a few or many times, or a class if the clone is expanded.

CDR3nt	CDR3aa	v_gene	j_gene	d_gene	abundance
TGTGCCAGTACGTTGGGGGGGTACACCGGGGAGCTGTTTTTT	CASTLGGYTGELFF	TRBV19	TRBJ2-2	TRBD2	-
TGTGCCAGCAGTTACTCGTGGGACCTGAACACTGAAGCTTTCTTT	CASSYSWDLNTEAFF	TRBV6-5	TRBJ1-1	-	-
TGTGCCAGCACCGTACACAGGGACACTGAAGCTTTCTTT	CASTVHRDTEAFF	TRBV12-3/TRBV12-4	TRBJ1-1	-	few
TGCGCCAGCAGCCACCCACGGAACACTGAAGCTTTCTTT	CASSHPRNTEAFF	TRBV4-1	TRBJ1-1	-	many
TGTGCCAGCAGTCGAGACCTAGCGGGGGGGCCCGATGAGCAGTTCTTC	CASSRDLAGGPDEQFF	TRBV6-4	TRBJ2-1	TRBD2	-
TGTGCCAGCAGCTTTAAGCGGGGGGGATACAATGAGCAGTTCTTC	CASSFKRGGYNEQFF	TRBV7-9	TRBJ2-1	TRBD2	-
TGCAGCGTTGAGTACAATGAGCAGTTCTTC	CSVEYNEQFF	TRBV29-1	TRBJ2-1	-	-
TGTGCCAGCAGCCAAACTAGCGGAACCTCAGATACGCAGTATTTT	CASSQTSGTSDTQYF	TRBV3-1/TRBV3-2	TRBJ2-3	TRBD2	-
TGTGCCAGCAGCGTAGCTGGCAGCAGGTCCTACAATGAGCAGTTCTTC	CASSVAGSRSYNEQFF	TRBV9	TRBJ2-1	-	-
TGTGCCAGCAGCTCCCAATGGGACAGGGACTATGGCTACACCTTC	CASSSQWDRDYGYTF	TRBV5-4	TRBJ1-2	TRBD1	-
TGCGCCAGCAGCGCAGGAGAGGGCTCCAATGAAAAACTGTTTTTT	CASSAGEGSNEKLFF	TRBV5-1	TRBJ1-4	-	-
TGTGCCAGCAGCTTGGCCGGGATCCCTGAAGCTTTCTTT	CASSLAGIPEAFF	TRBV5-4	TRBJ1-1	-	-
TGCGCCAGTAGCCCCGGTGACGCCAGCTCCTACGAGCAGTACTTC	CASSPGDASSYEQYF	TRBV5-1	TRBJ2-7	-	-
TGTGCCAGCAGCTTTCAATCTTCACCCCTCCACTTT	CASSFQSSPLHF	TRBV11-2	TRBJ1-6	-	-
TGTGCCAGCTCACCAGGGGTCCGGACAGGACAATACGAGCAGTACTTC	CASSPGVRTGQYEQYF	TRBV18	TRBJ2-7	TRBD1	few
TGCAGCGTTGAAGACTACACTGAGGGGACCCCGGTCTTT	CSVEDYTEGTPVF	TRBV29-1	TRBJ1-1	-	-
TGTGCCAGCAGTTACCCGCCAGGGCAACGGACCGGGGAGCTGTTTTTT	CASSYPPGQRTGELFF	TRBV6-5	TRBJ2-2	-	-
TGTGCCAGCAGTCGAGAGGACTTCTCCTACAATGAGCAGTTCTTC	CASSREDFSYNEQFF	TRBV2	TRBJ2-1	-	once
TGCGCCAGCAGCCCAATAGAACAGTTTCCGCTGAACACTGAAGCTTTCTTT	CASSPIEQFPLNTEAFF	TRBV4-1	TRBJ1-1	-	-
TGTGCCAGCAGCCTGACTAGGATCAACATTCAGTACTTC	CASSLTRINIQYF	TRBV12-3/TRBV12-4	TRBJ2-4	-	-
TGTGCCAGTAGTCCCGGGACAGGGATGAACACTGAAGCTTTCTTT	CASSPGTGMNTEAFF	TRBV19	TRBJ1-1	TRBD1	-
TGTGCCAGCAGCTTAGGGGGCGCTAGCAAGGAGGATTTT	CASSLGGASKEDF	TRBV7-2	TRBJ2-3	-	-
TGCGCCAGCAGCTTGTTACAGGACACCGGGGAGCTGTTTTTT	CASSLLQDTGELFF	TRBV5-1	TRBJ2-2	-	once
TGCGCCAGCAGCCAAGTGTTTCGGGCAAAGACCCAGTACTTC	CASSQVFRAKTQYF	TRBV4-1	TRBJ2-5	-	once
TGTGCCAGCAGCCAAGGCTCGGGCAGCCGCACTGAAGCTTTCTTT	CASSQGSGSRTEAFF	TRBV4-2	TRBJ1-1	-	once
TGTGCCAGCAGTGAGCGGACAGGGATGAGTCCCGGGGAGCTGTTTTTT	CASSERTGMSPGELFF	TRBV2	TRBJ2-2	TRBD1	-
TGCGCCAGCAGCTTAATGACAGGGGATGGTAATTCACCCCTCCACTTT	CASSLMTGDGNSPLHF	TRBV5-1	TRBJ1-6	TRBD1	-
TGTGCCAGCAGGCCCTGGGCAGGTACCAATGAGCAGTTCTTC	CASRPWAGTNEQFF	TRBV6-5	TRBJ2-1	-	-
TGCAGTGCTACCATGGGATACGAGCAGTACTTC	CSATMGYEQYF	TRBV20-1	TRBJ2-7	-	-
TGTGCCAGCAGCCAAGGCCATGGGGGACTGTGGGCCAACTATGGCTACACCTTC	CASSQGHGGLWANYGYTF	TRBV14	TRBJ1-2	-	-
TGTGCTAGTGGTTTGGACACAGATACGCAGTATTTT	CASGLDTDTQYF	TRBV12-5	TRBJ2-3	-	-
TGTGCCAGCAGCTCCTCAGGGATGGGGACATACGAGCAGTACTTC	CASSSSGMGTYEQYF	TRBV7-8	TRBJ2-7	-	-
TGTGCCAGCAGTTCAGAAGATCCCTATGGCTACACCTTC	CASSSEDPYGYTF	TRBV25-1	TRBJ1-2	-	-
TGCGCCAGCAGCCAATATACTAGTCAAGAGACCCAGTACTTC	CASSQYTSQETQYF	TRBV4-1	TRBJ2-5	-	-
TGTGCCAGCAGCCGGGGGGGCACCTACAATGAGCAGTTCTTC	CASSRGGTYNEQFF	TRBV7-2	TRBJ2-1	TRBD2	-
TGTGCCATCAGTGAGTCCAGGGGCTACGAGCAGTACTTC	CAISESRGYEQYF	TRBV10-3	TRBJ2-7	-	-
TGTGCCCAAAAACTAGCGGGGGGGCGATCCCAGTTCTTC	CAQKLAGGRSQFF	TRBV30	TRBJ2-1	TRBD2	once
TGCAGCGTTGGGGCGGGGGCCGTCGGCTATGGCTACACCTTC	CSVGAGAVGYGYTF	TRBV29-1	TRBJ1-2	-	-
TGTGCCAGCAGTTACGCCACAGGTCTCGAAGCTTTCTTT	CASSYATGLEAFF	TRBV6-2/TRBV6-3	TRBJ1-1	-	-
TGCGCCAGCAGCGGGGGACAGGGGTTCCTCTATGGCTACACCTTC	CASSGGQGFLYGYTF	TRBV5-1	TRBJ1-2	TRBD1	few
TGTGCCAGCAGCCTAAGGACTAGCGGGGGGACTGCGTACGAGCAGTACTTC	CASSLRTSGGTAYEQYF	TRBV7-8	TRBJ2-7	TRBD2	-
TGTGCCAGCACCCAGGGTGTCCTTGGCACCTATAATTCACCCCTCCACTTT	CASTQGVLGTYNSPLHF	TRBV11-2	TRBJ1-6	-	once
TGTGCCAGCAGCTTAGTTGCTCAGCCCCAGCATTTT	CASSLVAQPQHF	TRBV7-8	TRBJ1-5	-	-
TGTGCCAGCAGCTTAGGGGGGCAGAGTTCACCCCTCCACTTT	CASSLGGQSSPLHF	TRBV7-2	TRBJ1-6	-	-
TGTGCCAGCTCCGGGACAGGGCAGGGGGACTATGGCTACACCTTC	CASSGTGQGDYGYTF	TRBV2	TRBJ1-2	TRBD1	-
TGTGCCTGGAGTGGCGGACGCCGCTATGGCTACACCTTC	CAWSGGRRYGYTF	TRBV30	TRBJ1-2	-	-
TGTGCCAGCAGCTCAGGGTTTCAGCCCCAGCATTTT	CASSSGFQPQHF	TRBV5-8	TRBJ1-5	-	-
TGTGCCACCACAGCGGGAACCTCCTACGAGCAGTACTTC	CATTAGTSYEQYF	TRBV10-3	TRBJ2-7	TRBD2	-
TGCGCCAGCAGCCAGGTGATCGACAGCACCTACGAGCAGTACTTC	CASSQVIDSTYEQYF	TRBV4-1	TRBJ2-7	-	-
TGCGCCAGCAGCTTGGCGGTGGGGGGGTTGACTGAAGCTTTCTTT	CASSLAVGGLTEAFF	TRBV5-1	TRBJ1-1	-	-
TGCGCCAGCAGCTGGAAGGCAGCGGGGTCTTACAATGAGCAGTTCTTC	CASSWKAAGSYNEQFF	TRBV5-1	TRBJ2-1	TRBD2	-
TGTGCCAGTTATAACAGGGGGGTAAATGAAAAACTGTTTTTT	CASYNRGVNEKLFF	TRBV6-5	TRBJ1-4	TRBD1	-
TGTGCCAGCAGCCAGAGATGGGACGGAAATCAGCCCCAGCATTTT	CASSQRWDGNQPQHF	TRBV3-1/TRBV3-2	TRBJ1-5	-	-
TGTGCCAGTAGTATAGTAGACGGATCCTACGAGCAGTACTTC	CASSIVDGSYEQYF	TRBV19	TRBJ2-7	-	-
TGTGCCAGCAGCGAGCCGGTTAGCGACGAGCAGTACTTC	CASSEPVSDEQYF	TRBV7-2	TRBJ2-7	-	-
TGTGCCACCAGCAGCCGGGGCATAAGGGGACGATATGGCTACACCTTC	CATSSRGIRGRYGYTF	TRBV15	TRBJ1-2	-	-
TGTGCCAGCAGCAGACAGGGAGGCGAAAAACTGTTTTTT	CASSRQGGEKLFF	TRBV5-6	TRBJ1-4	TRBD1	-
TGCGCCAGCAGCCCCATTTCTAGCGACGGTCTTAATGAGCAGTTCTTC	CASSPISSDGLNEQFF	TRBV10-2	TRBJ2-1	-	-
TGTGCCAGCAGTTTAGGCGGGGGGCGAAGGCAGTTCTTC	CASSLGGGRRQFF	TRBV27	TRBJ2-1	TRBD2	-
TGCGCCAGCAGCTTGGTGGCAGGGCCCACCGGGGAGCTGTTTTTT	CASSLVAGPTGELFF	TRBV5-1	TRBJ2-2	-	once